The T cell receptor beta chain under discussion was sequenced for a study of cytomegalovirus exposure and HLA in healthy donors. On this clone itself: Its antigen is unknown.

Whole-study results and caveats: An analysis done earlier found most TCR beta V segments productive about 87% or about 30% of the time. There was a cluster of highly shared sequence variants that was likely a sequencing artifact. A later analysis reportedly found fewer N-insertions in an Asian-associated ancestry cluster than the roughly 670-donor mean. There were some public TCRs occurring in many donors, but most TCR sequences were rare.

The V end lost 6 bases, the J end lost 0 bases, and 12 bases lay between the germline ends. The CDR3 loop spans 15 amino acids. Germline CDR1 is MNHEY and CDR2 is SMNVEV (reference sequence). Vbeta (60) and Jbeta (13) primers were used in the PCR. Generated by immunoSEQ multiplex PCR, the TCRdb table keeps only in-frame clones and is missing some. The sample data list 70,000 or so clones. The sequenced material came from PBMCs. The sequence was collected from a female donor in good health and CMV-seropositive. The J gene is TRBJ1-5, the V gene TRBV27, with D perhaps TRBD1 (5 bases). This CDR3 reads CASRLGHDSNQPQHF. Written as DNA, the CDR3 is TGTGCCAGCAGATTGGGGCACGATAGCAATCAGCCCCAGCATTTT.